A single TCR beta chain is shown here with its context. The antigen is unknown. The data were obtained in a study of OX40 agonist ivuxolimab in advanced cancers. Turning to the study itself: Three partial responders included one hepatocellular carcinoma patient and two cutaneous melanoma patients.

Method: immunoSEQ multiplex PCR; TCRdb's copy keeps in-frame clones and lacks some. This sample has roughly 93,000 clones, with roughly nine tenths found just once. General study results and limits: Both blood CD4+ and CD8+ T cells showed clonal growth by week 6 at 0.1 to 3.0 mg/kg.

The germline gives CDR1 MNHNS, CDR2 SASEGT. The CDR3 sequence is 15 residues long. Trimming cost V 5 bases and J 3 bases; bases outside gene matches: 7. Sequencing used CD4+ or CD8+ T cells sorted from blood, obtained in a trial of the OX40 agonist ivuxolimab. The TCR was taken from an adult with an advanced solid tumor such as melanoma, head and neck, liver or kidney cancer. The genes are TRBV6-1 and TRBJ2-3; 8 nucleotides match TRBD1. The CDR3 DNA follows: TGTGCCAGCAGTCCCTTCGGACAGGGTACAGATACGCAGTATTTT. Its translation: CASSPFGQGTDTQYF.